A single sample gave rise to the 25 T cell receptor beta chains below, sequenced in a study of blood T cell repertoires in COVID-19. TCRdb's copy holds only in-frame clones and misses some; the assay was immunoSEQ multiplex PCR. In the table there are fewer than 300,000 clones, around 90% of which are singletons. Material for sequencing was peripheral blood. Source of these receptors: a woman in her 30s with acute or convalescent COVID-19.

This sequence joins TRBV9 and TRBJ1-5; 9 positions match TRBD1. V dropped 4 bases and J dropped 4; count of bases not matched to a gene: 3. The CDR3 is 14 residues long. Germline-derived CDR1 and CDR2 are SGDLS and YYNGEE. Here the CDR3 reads CASSIQGANQPQHF. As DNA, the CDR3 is TGTGCCAGCAGCATACAGGGGGCGAATCAGCCCCAGCATTTT.

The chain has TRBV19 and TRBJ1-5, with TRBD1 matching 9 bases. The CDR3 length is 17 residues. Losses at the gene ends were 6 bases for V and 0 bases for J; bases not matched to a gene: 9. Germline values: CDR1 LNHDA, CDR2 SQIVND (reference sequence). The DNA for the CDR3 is TGTGCCAGTAGCGACAGGGGGTGGAGGTATAGCAATCAGCCCCAGCATTTT. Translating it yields CASSDRGWRYSNQPQHF.

The CDR3 spells CASSYAGGIGYNEQFF. In DNA form, the CDR3 reads TGTGCCAGCAGTTACGCGGGCGGGATAGGCTACAATGAGCAGTTCTTC. The V and J genes are TRBV6-5 and TRBJ2-1; TRBD2 might be the D (6 bases). Germline CDR1 MNHEY, CDR2 SVGAGI. Trimming cost V 2 bases and J 3 bases, with 14 bases left between them. The CDR3 is made up of 16 amino acids.

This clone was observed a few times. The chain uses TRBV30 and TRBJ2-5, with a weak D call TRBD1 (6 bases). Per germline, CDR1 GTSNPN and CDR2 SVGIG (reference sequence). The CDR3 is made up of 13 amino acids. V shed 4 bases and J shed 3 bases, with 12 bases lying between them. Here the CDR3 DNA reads TGTGCCTGGACCTCGGACAGTAAAGAGACCCAGTACTTC. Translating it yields CAWTSDSKETQYF.

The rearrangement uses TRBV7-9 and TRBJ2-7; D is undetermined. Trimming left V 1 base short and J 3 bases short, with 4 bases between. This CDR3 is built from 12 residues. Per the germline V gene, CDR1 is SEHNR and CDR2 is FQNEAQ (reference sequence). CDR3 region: CASSLGDYEQYF. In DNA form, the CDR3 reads TGTGCCAGCAGCTTAGGAGACTACGAGCAGTACTTC.

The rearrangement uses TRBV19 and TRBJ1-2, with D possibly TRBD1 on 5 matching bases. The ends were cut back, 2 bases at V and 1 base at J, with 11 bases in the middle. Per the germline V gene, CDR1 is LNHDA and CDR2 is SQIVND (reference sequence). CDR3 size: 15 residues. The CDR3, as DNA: TGTGCCAGTAGTATACAGGGTGAGCTTAACTATGGCTACACCTTC. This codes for CASSIQGELNYGYTF.

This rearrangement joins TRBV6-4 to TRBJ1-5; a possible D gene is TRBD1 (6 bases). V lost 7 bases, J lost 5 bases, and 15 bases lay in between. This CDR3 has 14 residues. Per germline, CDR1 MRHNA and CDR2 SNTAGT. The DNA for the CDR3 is TGTGCCAGCACCCCTCTGGCAGGGGATCAGCCCCAGCATTTT. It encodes CASTPLAGDQPQHF.

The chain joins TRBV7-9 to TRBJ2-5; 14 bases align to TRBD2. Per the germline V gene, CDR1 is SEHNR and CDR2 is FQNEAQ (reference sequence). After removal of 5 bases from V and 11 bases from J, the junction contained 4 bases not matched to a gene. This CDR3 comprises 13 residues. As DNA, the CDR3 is TGTGCCAGCAGCCACGGGACTAGCGGGAGTCAGTACTTC. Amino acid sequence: CASSHGTSGSQYF.

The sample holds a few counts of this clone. The CDR3 sequence is CASSEQGALNYGYTF. CDR3 nucleotides: TGCGCCAGCAGTGAACAGGGGGCCCTTAACTATGGCTACACCTTC. The chain has TRBV10-1 and TRBJ1-2, with TRBD1 matching 9 bases. The CDR3 loop spans 15 amino acids. Trimming cost V 3 bases and J 1 base; bases outside gene matches: 3. CDR1 WNHNN and CDR2 SYGVQD come from the germline V gene (reference sequence).

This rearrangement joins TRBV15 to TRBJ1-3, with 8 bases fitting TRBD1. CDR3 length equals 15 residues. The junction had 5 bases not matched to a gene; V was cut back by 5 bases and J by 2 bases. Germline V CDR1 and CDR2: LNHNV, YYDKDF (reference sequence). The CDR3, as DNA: TGTGCCACCAGCTGGGGACAGGCACCTGGAAACACCATATATTTT. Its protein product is CATSWGQAPGNTIYF. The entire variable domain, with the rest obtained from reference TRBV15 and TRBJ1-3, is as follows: DAMVIQNPRYQVTQFGKPVTLSCSQTLNHNVMYWYQQKSSQAPKLLFHYYDKDFNNEADTPDNFQSRRPNTSFCFLDIRSPGLGDTAMYLCATSWGQAPGNTIYFGEGSWLTVV.

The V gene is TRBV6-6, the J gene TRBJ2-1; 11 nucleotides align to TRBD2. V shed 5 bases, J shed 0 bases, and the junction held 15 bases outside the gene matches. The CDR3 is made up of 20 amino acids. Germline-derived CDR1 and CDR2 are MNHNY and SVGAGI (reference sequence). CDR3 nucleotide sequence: TGTGCCAGCAGTCAGTGGACGGGACTAGCGGCCGCGAGCTCCTACAATGAGCAGTTCTTC. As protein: CASSQWTGLAAASSYNEQFF.

In nucleotides, the CDR3 is TGTGCCATCAGCGAGACAGGGACTAGCGGGAGGGGGGACACAGATACGCAGTATTTT. This codes for CAISETGTSGRGDTDTQYF. The V call is TRBV10-3, the J call TRBJ2-3; TRBD2 matches at 16 bases. The germline gives CDR1 ENHRY, CDR2 SYGVKD. Unmatched junction bases numbered 11, after V lost 6 bases and J lost 2 bases. The CDR3 runs 19 residues.

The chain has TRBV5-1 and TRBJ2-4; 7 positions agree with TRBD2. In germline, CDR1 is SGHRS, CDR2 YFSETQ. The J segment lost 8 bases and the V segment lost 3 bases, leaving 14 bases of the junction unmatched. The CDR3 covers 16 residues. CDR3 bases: TGCGCCAGCAGCTCTCTTACTCGGCGGGAGAGCGACATTCAGTACTTC. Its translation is CASSSLTRRESDIQYF.

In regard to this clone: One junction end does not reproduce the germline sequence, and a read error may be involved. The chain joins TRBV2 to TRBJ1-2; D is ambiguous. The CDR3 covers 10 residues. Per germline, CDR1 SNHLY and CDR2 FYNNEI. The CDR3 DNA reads TGTGCCAGCAGTGAAGCCGGTCTCCGCTTC. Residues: CASSEAGLRF. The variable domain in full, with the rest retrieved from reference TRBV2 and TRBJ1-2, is EPEVTQTPSHQVTQMGQEVILRCVPISNHLYFYWYRQILGQKVEFLVSFYNNEISEKSEIFDDQFSVERPDGSNFTLKIRSTKLEDSAMYFCASSEAGLRFGSGTRLTVV.

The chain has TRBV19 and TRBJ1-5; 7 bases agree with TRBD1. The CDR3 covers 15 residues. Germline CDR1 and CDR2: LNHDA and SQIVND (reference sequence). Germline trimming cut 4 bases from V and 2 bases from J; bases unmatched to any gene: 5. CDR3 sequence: CASSTDREGNQPQHF. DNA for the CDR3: TGTGCCAGTAGTACCGACAGGGAGGGCAATCAGCCCCAGCATTTT.

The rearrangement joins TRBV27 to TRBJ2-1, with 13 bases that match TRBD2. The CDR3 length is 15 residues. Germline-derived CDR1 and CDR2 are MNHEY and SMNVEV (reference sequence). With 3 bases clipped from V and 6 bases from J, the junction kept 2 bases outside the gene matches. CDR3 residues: CASSFGTSGVNEQFF. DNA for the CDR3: TGTGCCAGCAGTTTCGGGACTAGCGGGGTCAATGAGCAGTTCTTC.

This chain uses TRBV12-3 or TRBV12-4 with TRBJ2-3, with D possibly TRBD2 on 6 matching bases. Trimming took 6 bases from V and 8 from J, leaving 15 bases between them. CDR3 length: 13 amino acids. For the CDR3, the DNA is TGTGCCAGCAGCCTATCTAGACTAGGTACGCAGTATTTT. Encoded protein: CASSLSRLGTQYF.

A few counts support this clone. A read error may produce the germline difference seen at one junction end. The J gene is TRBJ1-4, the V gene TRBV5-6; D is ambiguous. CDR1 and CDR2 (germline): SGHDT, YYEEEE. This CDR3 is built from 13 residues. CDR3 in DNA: TGTGCCAGCAGCTTGGCTAGGCGGGGAGCTCTTCTTTTT. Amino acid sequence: CASSLARRGALLF.

The CDR3 spells CAISPKGGSTDTQYF. The DNA for the CDR3 is TGTGCCATCAGTCCCAAAGGGGGAAGCACAGATACGCAGTATTTT. This chain links TRBV10-3 with TRBJ2-3; D is possibly TRBD1 (6 bases). Deletions cut 5 bases from V and 0 bases from J, with 12 bases between. Germline CDR1 is ENHRY and CDR2 is SYGVKD. The CDR3 runs 15 residues.

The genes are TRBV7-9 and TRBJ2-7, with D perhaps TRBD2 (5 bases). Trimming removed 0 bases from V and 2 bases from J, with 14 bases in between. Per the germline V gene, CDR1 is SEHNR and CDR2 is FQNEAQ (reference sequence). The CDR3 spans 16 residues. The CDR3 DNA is TGTGCCAGCAGCTTAGCGGGAGCGGCTAGGCCCTACGAGCAGTACTTC. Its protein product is CASSLAGAARPYEQYF. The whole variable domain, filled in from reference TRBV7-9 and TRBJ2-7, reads DTGVSQNPRHKITKRGQNVTFRCDPISEHNRLYWYRQTLGQGPEFLTYFQNEAQLEKSRLLSDRFSAERPKGSFSTLEIQRTEQGDSAMYLCASSLAGAARPYEQYFGPGTRLTVT.

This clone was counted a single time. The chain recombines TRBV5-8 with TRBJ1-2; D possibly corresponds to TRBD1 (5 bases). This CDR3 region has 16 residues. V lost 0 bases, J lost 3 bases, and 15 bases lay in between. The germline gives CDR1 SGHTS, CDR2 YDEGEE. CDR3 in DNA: TGTGCCAGCAGCTTGGGAGACAGCTGGCGAGACTATGGCTACACCTTC. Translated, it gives CASSLGDSWRDYGYTF.

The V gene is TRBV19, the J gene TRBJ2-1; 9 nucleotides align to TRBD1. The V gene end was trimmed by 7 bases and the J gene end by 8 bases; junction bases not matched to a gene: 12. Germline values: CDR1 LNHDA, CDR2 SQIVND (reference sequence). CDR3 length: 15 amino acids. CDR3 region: CASTSPGQGFDEQFF. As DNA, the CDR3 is TGTGCCAGTACCTCACCGGGACAGGGATTTGATGAGCAGTTCTTC.

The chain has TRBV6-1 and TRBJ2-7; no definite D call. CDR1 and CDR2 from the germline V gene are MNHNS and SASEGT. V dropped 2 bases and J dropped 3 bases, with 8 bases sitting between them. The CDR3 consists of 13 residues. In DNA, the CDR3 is TGTGCCAGCAGTGAATATATTAGCTACGAGCAGTACTTC. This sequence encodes CASSEYISYEQYF.

CDR3 sequence: CASSDNTGTEQFF. As DNA, the CDR3 is TGTGCCAGCAGTGACAACACCGGGACAGAGCAGTTCTTC. The genes are TRBV6-4 and TRBJ2-1; possibly TRBD1 for D (6 bases). The V end was cut by 2 bases, the J end by 10 bases, with 12 bases between. This CDR3 region has 13 residues. CDR1 is MRHNA and CDR2 is SNTAGT in the germline V gene.

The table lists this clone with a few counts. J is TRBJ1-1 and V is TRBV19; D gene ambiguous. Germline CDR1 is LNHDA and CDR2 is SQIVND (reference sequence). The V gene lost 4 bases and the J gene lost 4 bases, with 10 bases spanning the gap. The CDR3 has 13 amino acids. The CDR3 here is CASSRREFTEAFF. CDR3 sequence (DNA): TGTGCCAGTAGTAGAAGAGAATTCACTGAAGCTTTCTTT. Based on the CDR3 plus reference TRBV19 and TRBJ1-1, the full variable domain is DGGITQSPKYLFRKEGQNVTLSCEQNLNHDAMYWYRQDPGQGLRLIYYSQIVNDFQKGDIAEGYSVSREKKESFPLTVTSAQKNPTAFYLCASSRREFTEAFFGQGTRLTVV.